The present TCR beta chain was sequenced within a study of glioma-infiltrating T cells. The sample holds many counts of this clonotype. Its antigen is undetermined. A much more abundant neighbour one base away suggests this may be a read error. Broader study findings: CDR3 overlap between tissue and blood was very small. Above-expected tissue-blood divergence occurred in all gliomas, most in low-grade ones.

TCR alpha and beta CDR3 regions were amplified from RNA using iRepertoire nested multiplex PCR. For one-step reverse transcription and amplification, roughly 100-400 ng of tissue mRNA or PBMC total RNA was used. TCRdb re-called the multiplex PCR reads through MiXCR, storing one row per CDR3 protein. The data show approximately 110,000 distinct CDR3 sequences, around 23% seen once. The sequenced sample consisted of glioma tissue, nonneoplastic brain tissue, or PBMCs (not recorded which). This clonotype was obtained from a human donor with low-grade glioma or glioblastoma, undergoing nonglioma brain surgery, or in good health (not recorded which).

CDR3 residues: CASSIEHGGLETQYF. CDR3 in DNA: TGTGCCAGTAGCATCGAGCACGGAGGGTTGGAGACCCAGTACTTC. The chain recombines TRBV19 with TRBJ2-5, with TRBD2 as a possible D gene (6 bases). The V and J ends lost 6 bases and 5 bases respectively, with 19 bases between them. Looked up from germline, CDR1 is LNHDA and CDR2 is SQIVND (reference sequence). This CDR3 is built from 15 residues.